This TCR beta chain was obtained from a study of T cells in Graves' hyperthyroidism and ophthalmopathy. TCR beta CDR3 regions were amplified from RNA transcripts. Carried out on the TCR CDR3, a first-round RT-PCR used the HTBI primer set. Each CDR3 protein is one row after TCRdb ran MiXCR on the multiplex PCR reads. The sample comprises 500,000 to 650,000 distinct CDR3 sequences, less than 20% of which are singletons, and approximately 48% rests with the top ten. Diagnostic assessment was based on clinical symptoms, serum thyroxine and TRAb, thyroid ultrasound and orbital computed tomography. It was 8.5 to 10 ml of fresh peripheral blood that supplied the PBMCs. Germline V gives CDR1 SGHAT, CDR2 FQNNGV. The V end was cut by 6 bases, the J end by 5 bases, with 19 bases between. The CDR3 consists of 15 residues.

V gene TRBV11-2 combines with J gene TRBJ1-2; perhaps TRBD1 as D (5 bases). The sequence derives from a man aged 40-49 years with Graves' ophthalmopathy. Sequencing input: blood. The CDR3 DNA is TGTGCCAGCAGTGAACGGGGGGGTATTTTGTATGGCTACACCTTC. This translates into CASSERGGILYGYTF.